Listed below are T cell receptor beta chains from one sample, sequenced in a study of T cells in Graves' hyperthyroidism and ophthalmopathy. TCRdb fed the multiplex PCR reads into MiXCR, producing one record per CDR3 protein. In the table there are 490,000 or so distinct CDR3 sequences, roughly 16% of which are singletons. Sequenced sample: blood. Receptors originate from a woman aged 25-40 years with Graves' ophthalmopathy. Both conserved end residues are part of each CDR3.

V	J	CDR3
TRBV7-2	TRBJ2-3	CASSLGAGSMTDTQYF
TRBV9	TRBJ2-3	CASSVAGGITDTQYF
TRBV10-3	TRBJ1-6	CAISGQDRGDSPLHF
TRBV19	TRBJ1-2	CASSIGPGDYGYTF
TRBV24-1	TRBJ2-3	CATSDQSSTDTQYF
TRBV9	TRBJ2-2	CASEGRTNTGELFF
TRBV6-2/TRBV6-3	TRBJ2-5	CASSYSNLSGRSETQYF
TRBV20-1	TRBJ2-1	CSARRGSGYSYNEQFF
TRBV18	TRBJ1-4	CASSPGVEEKLFF
TRBV6-2/TRBV6-3	TRBJ2-3	CASNLPGDTQYF
TRBV12-3/TRBV12-4	TRBJ1-1	CASSFPTGGGTEAFF
TRBV10-3	TRBJ2-7	CAISESTGAAGYEQYF
TRBV27	TRBJ2-1	CASSYVPDYNEQFF
TRBV9	TRBJ2-3	CASSRDSGRGTDTQYF
TRBV28	TRBJ2-1	CASSSTGTTYNEQFF
TRBV11-2	TRBJ2-5	CASSLHPGLAGSETQYF
TRBV3-1	TRBJ1-6	CASSQLDASPLHF
TRBV20-1	TRBJ1-5	CSARHATGDSNQPQHF
TRBV5-1	TRBJ1-1	CASSLGPYTEAFF
TRBV3-1	TRBJ2-7	CASSQTSATSQYF
TRBV27	TRBJ2-7	CASGGQQYEQYF
TRBV7-6	TRBJ2-1	CASSRQTGSNNEQFF
TRBV4-1	TRBJ2-1	CASSGESSYNEQFF
TRBV27	TRBJ1-2	CASSSVGYGYTF
TRBV7-2	TRBJ2-1	CASTVNVAGVSYNEQFF
TRBV13	TRBJ1-1	CASSLGLGMNTEAFF
TRBV30	TRBJ2-7	CAWSVLYGADVYEQYF
TRBV9	TRBJ2-5	CASSVQTLVAIKETQYF
TRBV11-2	TRBJ2-1	CASSSTGTSIYEQFF
TRBV20-1	TRBJ2-5	CSASHPQETQYF
TRBV5-1	TRBJ2-1	CASSLAGSNNEQFF
TRBV2	TRBJ2-2	CASNKQGDTGELFF
TRBV13	TRBJ2-3	CASSHLEEDTQYF